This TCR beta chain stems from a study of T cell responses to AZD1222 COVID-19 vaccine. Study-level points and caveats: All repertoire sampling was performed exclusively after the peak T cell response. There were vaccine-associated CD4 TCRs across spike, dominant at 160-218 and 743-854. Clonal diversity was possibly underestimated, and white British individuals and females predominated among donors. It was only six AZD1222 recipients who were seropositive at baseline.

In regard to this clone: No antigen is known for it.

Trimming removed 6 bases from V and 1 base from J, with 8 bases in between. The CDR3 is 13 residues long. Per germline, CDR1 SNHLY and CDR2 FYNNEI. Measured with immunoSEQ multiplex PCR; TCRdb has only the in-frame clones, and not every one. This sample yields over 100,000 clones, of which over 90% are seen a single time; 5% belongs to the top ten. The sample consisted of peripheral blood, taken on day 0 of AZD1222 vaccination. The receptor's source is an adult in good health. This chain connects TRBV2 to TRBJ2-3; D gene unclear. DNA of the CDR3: TGTGCCAGCAGACCCGACGGCACAGATACGCAGTATTTT. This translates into CASRPDGTDTQYF.